This record looks at one T cell receptor (beta chain) sequence and its context. Antigen unknown. The J segment lost 7 bases and the V segment lost 3 bases, leaving 6 bases of the junction unmatched. Germline loops: CDR1 MNHEY, CDR2 SMNVEV (reference sequence). This CDR3 has 14 amino acids. This record belongs to a study of cytomegalovirus exposure and HLA in healthy donors. Repertoires were generated with immunoSEQ multiplex PCR, while TCRdb's copy carries only in-frame clones and drops some. The sample holds about 70,000 clones; nearly 95% are singletons and the top ten take roughly 1.5%. Points from the study as a whole: Published work reported that the classifier diagnosed cytomegalovirus status with high specificity and sensitivity. Cytomegalovirus association was assigned to 170 or so TCR beta chains.

The donors were in the roughly 130-subject validation cohort, distinct from the roughly 700-subject first cohort. The rearrangement links TRBV27 to TRBJ1-2; 9 positions agree with TRBD1. The receptor comes from a young man in good health and CMV-seropositive. Sequencing was performed on PBMCs. Here the CDR3 reads CASSFAQGAAGYTF. The CDR3 DNA reads TGTGCCAGCAGTTTTGCACAGGGGGCTGCTGGCTACACCTTC.